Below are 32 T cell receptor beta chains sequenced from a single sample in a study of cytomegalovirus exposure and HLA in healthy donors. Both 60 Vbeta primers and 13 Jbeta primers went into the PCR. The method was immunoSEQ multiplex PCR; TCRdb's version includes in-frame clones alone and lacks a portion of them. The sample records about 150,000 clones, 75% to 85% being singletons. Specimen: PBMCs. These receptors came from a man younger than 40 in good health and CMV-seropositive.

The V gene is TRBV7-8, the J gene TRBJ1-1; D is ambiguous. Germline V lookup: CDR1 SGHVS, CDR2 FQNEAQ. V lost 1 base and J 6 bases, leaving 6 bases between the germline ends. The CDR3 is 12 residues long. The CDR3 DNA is TGTGCCAGCAGCTTAGTTGGAGCTGAAGCTTTCTTT. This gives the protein CASSLVGAEAFF.

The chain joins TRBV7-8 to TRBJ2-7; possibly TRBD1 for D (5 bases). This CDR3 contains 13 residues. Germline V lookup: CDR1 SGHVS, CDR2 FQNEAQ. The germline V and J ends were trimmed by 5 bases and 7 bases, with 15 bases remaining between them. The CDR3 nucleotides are TGTGCCAGCAGCGTAACAGGTTCGGGTGAGCAGTACTTC. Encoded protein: CASSVTGSGEQYF. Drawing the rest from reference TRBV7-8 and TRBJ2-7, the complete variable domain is GAGVSQSPRYKVAKRGQDVALRCDPISGHVSLFWYQQALGQGPEFLTYFQNEAQLDKSGLPSDRFFAERPEGSVSTLKIQRTQQEDSAVYLCASSVTGSGEQYFGPGTRLTVT.

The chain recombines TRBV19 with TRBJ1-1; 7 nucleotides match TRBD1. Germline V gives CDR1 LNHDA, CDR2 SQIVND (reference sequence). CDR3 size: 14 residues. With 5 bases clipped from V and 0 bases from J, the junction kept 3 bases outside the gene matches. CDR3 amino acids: CASSVGTVNTEAFF. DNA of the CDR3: TGTGCCAGTAGTGTCGGGACAGTGAACACTGAAGCTTTCTTT.

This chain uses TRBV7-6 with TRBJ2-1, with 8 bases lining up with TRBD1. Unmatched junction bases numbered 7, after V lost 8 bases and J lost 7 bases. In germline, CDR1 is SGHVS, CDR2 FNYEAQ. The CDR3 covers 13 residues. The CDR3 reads CASQAGGRNEQFF. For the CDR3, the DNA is TGTGCCAGCCAGGCAGGGGGCAGGAATGAGCAGTTCTTC.

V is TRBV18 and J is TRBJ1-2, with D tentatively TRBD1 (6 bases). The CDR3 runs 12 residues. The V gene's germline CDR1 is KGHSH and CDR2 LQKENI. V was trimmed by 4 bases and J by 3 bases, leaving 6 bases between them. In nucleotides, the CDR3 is TGTGCCAGCTCACACAGGGACTATGGCTACACCTTC. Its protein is CASSHRDYGYTF.

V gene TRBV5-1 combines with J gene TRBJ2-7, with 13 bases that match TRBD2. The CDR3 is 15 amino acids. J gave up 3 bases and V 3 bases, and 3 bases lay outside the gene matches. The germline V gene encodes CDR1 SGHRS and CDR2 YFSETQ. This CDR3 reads CASSWTSGSGYEQYF. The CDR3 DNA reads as TGCGCCAGCAGCTGGACTAGCGGGAGTGGCTACGAGCAGTACTTC. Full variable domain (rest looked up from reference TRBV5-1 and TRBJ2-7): KAGVTQTPRYLIKTRGQQVTLSCSPISGHRSVSWYQQTPGQGLQFLFEYFSETQRNKGNFPGRFSGRQFSNSRSEMNVSTLELGDSALYLCASSWTSGSGYEQYFGPGTRLTVT.

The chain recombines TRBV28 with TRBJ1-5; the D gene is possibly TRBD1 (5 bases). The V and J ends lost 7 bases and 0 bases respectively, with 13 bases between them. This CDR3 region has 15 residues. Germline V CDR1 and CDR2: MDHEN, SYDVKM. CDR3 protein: CASNWGSHSNQPQHF. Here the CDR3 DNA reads TGTGCCAGCAACTGGGGCAGCCATAGCAATCAGCCCCAGCATTTT.

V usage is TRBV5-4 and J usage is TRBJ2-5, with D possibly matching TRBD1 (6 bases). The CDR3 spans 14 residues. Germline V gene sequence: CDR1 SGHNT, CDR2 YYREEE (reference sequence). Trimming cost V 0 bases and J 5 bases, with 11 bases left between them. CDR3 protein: CASSLAVQGETQYF. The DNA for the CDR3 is TGTGCCAGCAGCTTGGCCGTTCAGGGGGAGACCCAGTACTTC. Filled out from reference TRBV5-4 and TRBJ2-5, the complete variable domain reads ETGVTQSPTHLIKTRGQQVTLRCSSQSGHNTVSWYQQALGQGPQFIFQYYREEENGRGNFPPRFSGLQFPNYSSELNVNALELDDSALYLCASSLAVQGETQYFGPGTRLLVL.

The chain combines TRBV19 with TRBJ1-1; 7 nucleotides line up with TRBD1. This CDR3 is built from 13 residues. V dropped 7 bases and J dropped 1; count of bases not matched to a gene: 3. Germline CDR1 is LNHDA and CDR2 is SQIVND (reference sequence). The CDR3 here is CASNRGGNTEAFF. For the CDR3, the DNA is TGTGCCAGTAACAGGGGTGGGAACACTGAAGCTTTCTTT.

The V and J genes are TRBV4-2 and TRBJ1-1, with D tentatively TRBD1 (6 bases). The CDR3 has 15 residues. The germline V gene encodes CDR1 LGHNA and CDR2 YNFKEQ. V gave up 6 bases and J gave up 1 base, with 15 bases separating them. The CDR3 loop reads CASSRQYRENTEAFF. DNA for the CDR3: TGTGCCAGCAGTCGTCAGTACAGGGAGAACACTGAAGCTTTCTTT.

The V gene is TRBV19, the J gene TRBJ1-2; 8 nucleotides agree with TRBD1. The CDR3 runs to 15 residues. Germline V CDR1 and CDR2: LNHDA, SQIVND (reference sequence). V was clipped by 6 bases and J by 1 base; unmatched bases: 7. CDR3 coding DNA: TGTGCCAGTAGGATGACAGGGGATGTTAACTATGGCTACACCTTC. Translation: CASRMTGDVNYGYTF. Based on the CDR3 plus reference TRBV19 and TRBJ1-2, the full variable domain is DGGITQSPKYLFRKEGQNVTLSCEQNLNHDAMYWYRQDPGQGLRLIYYSQIVNDFQKGDIAEGYSVSREKKESFPLTVTSAQKNPTAFYLCASRMTGDVNYGYTFGSGTRLTVV.

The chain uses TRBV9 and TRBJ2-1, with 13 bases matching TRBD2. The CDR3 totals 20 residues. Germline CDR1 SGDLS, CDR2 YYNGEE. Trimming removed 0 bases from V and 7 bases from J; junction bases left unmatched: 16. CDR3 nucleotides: TGTGCCAGCAGCGTAGGTTTAACTAGCGGGGGGGCCGGTGGGTCGAATGAGCAGTTCTTC. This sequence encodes CASSVGLTSGGAGGSNEQFF.

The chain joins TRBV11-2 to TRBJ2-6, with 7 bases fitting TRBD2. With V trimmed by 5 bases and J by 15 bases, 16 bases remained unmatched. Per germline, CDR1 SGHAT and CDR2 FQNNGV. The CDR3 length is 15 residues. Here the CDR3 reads CASSAQPGRRGDLTF. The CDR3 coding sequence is TGTGCCAGCAGCGCTCAGCCCGGGCGTCGGGGGGACCTGACTTTC.

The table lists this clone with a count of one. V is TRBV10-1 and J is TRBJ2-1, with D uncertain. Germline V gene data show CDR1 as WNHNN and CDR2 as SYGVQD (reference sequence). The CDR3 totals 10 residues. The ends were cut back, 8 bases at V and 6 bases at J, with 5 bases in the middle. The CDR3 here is CASWANEQFF. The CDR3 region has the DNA TGCGCCAGCTGGGCCAATGAGCAGTTCTTC.

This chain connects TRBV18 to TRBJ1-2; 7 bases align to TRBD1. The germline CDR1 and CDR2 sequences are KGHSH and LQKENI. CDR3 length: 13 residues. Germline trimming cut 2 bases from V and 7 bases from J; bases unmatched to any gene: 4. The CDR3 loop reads CASSPKGAGGYTF. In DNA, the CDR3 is TGTGCCAGCTCACCAAAGGGGGCTGGTGGCTACACCTTC.

The CDR3 nucleotides read TGTGCCAGCAGTCCGTTTGGGACTAGCGGGATTGGAGATACGCAGTATTTT. This encodes CASSPFGTSGIGDTQYF. The chain employs TRBV2 and TRBJ2-3; the match to TRBD2 covers 13 bases. Trimming took 5 bases from V and 5 from J; bases not matched to a gene: 10. This CDR3 region has 17 residues. The V gene's germline CDR1 is SNHLY and CDR2 FYNNEI.

CDR3 DNA: TGTGCCAGCAGCCGGCAGGGAGGCTACAATGAGCAGTTCTTC. It specifies CASSRQGGYNEQFF. The rearrangement links TRBV6-1 to TRBJ2-1; the D gene is possibly TRBD2 (6 bases). Germline V CDR1 and CDR2: MNHNS, SASEGT. Trimming cost V 6 bases and J 3 bases, with 12 bases left between them. This CDR3 region has 14 residues.

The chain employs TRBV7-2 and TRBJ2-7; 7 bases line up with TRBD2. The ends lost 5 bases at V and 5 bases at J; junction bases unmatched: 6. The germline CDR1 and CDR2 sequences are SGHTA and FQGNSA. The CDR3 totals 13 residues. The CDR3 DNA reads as TGTGCCAGCAGCCGCGCAGGGACTAACGAGCAGTACTTC. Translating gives CASSRAGTNEQYF.

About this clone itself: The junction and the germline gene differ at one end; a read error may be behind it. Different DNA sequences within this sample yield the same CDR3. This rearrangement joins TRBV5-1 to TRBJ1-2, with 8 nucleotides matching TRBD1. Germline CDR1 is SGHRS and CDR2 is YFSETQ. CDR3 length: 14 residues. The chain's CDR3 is CASSMDRAPNGYTF. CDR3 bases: TGCGCCAGCAGCATGGACAGGGCCCCCAATGGTTACACCTTC.

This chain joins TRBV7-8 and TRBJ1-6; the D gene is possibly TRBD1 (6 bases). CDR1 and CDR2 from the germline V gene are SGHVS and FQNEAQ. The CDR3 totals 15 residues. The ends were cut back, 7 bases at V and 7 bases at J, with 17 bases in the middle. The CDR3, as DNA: TGTGCCAGCACCCAGGTGGGGGCGCGAAATTCACCCCTCCACTTT. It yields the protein CASTQVGARNSPLHF.

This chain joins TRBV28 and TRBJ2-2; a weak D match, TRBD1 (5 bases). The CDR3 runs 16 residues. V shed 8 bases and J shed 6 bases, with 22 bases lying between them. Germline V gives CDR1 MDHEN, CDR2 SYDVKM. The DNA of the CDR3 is TGTGCCAGCCGTAAAGGGGCAGGGCGCGTATCCGGGGAGCTGTTTTTT. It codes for CASRKGAGRVSGELFF.

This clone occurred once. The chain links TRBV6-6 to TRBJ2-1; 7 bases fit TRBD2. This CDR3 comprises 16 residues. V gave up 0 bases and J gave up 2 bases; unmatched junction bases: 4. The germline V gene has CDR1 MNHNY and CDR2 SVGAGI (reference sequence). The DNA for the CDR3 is TGTGCCAGCAGTTACTCGGGCGGGAGCACCTACAATGAGCAGTTCTTC. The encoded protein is CASSYSGGSTYNEQFF.

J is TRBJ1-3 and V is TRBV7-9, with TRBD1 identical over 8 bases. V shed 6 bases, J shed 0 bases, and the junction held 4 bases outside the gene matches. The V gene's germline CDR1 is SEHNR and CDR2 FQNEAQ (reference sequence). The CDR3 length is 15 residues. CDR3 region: CASRPGTGSGNTIYF. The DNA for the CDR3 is TGTGCCAGCAGACCCGGGACAGGCTCTGGAAACACCATATATTTT.

Here the CDR3 DNA reads TGTGCCAGCAGCTTCAGGGGGAGCTCCTACAATGAGCAGTTCTTC. Encoded protein: CASSFRGSSYNEQFF. The chain is built from TRBV7-9 and TRBJ2-1, with TRBD1 matching over 7 bases. Germline values: CDR1 SEHNR, CDR2 FQNEAQ (reference sequence). Trimming took 3 bases from V and 0 from J; bases not matched to a gene: 2. This CDR3 is built from 15 residues. The whole variable domain, remainder taken from reference TRBV7-9 and TRBJ2-1, is DTGVSQNPRHKITKRGQNVTFRCDPISEHNRLYWYRQTLGQGPEFLTYFQNEAQLEKSRLLSDRFSAERPKGSFSTLEIQRTEQGDSAMYLCASSFRGSSYNEQFFGPGTRLTVL.

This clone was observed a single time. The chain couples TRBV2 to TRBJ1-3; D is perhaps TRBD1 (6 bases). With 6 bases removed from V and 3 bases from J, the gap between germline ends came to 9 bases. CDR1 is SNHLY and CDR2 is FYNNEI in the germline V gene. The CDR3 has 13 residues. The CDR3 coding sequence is TGTGCCAGCAGCCGGGACATTGGAAACACCATATATTTT. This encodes CASSRDIGNTIYF.

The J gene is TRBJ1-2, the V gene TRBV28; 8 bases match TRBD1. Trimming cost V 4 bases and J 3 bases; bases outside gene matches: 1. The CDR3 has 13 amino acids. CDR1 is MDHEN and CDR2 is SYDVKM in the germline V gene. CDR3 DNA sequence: TGTGCCAGCAGTTCGGGACAGGACTATGGCTACACCTTC. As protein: CASSSGQDYGYTF.

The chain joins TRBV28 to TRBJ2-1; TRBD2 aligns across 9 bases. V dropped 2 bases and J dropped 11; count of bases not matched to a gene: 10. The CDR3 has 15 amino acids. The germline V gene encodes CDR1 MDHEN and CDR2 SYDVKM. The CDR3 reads CASSLDPGTSRKQFF. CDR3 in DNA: TGTGCCAGCAGTTTAGATCCCGGGACTAGCCGCAAGCAGTTCTTC.

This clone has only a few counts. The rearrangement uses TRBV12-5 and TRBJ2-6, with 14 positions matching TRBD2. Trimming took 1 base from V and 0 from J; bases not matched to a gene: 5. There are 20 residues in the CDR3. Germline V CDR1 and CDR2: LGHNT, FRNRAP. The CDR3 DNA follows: TGTGCTAGTGGTTTGGGACTAGCGGGGGGGCCGTTCTCTGGGGCCAACGTCCTGACTTTC. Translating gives CASGLGLAGGPFSGANVLTF.

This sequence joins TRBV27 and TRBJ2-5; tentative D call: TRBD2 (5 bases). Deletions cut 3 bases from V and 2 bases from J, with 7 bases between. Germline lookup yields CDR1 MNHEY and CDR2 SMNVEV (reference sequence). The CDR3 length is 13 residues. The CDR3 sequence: CASSFGVQETQYF. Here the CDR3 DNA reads TGTGCCAGCAGTTTCGGGGTTCAAGAGACCCAGTACTTC.

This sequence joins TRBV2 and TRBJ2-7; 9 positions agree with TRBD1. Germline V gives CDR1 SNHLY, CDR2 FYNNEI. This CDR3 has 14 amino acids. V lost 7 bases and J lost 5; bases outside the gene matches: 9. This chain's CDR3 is CASNLDRGIHEQYF. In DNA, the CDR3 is TGTGCCAGCAATTTGGACAGGGGTATACACGAGCAGTACTTC. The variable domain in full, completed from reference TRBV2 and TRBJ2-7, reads EPEVTQTPSHQVTQMGQEVILRCVPISNHLYFYWYRQILGQKVEFLVSFYNNEISEKSEIFDDQFSVERPDGSNFTLKIRSTKLEDSAMYFCASNLDRGIHEQYFGPGTRLTVT.

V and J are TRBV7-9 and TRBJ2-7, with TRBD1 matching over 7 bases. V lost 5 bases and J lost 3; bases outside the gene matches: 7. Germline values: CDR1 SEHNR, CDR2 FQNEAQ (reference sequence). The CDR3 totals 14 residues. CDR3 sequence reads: CASSGRGQSYEQYF. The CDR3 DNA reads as TGTGCCAGCAGCGGTAGGGGACAGAGCTACGAGCAGTACTTC.

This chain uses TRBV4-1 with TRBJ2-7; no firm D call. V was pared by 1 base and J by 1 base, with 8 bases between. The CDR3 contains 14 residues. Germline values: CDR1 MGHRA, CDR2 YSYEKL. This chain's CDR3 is CASSQVATSYEQYF. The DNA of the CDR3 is TGCGCCAGCAGCCAAGTAGCAACGTCCTACGAGCAGTACTTC.